This entry is about one T cell receptor (beta chain). Some clones are missing from TCRdb's copy, which holds only in-frame ones; the method was immunoSEQ multiplex PCR. The repertoire holds some 69,000 clones, with 80% to 85% as singletons. The sample originates from a study of blood T cell repertoires in COVID-19. The wider study: Samples came from the United States, Italy and Spain, spanning acute and convalescent COVID-19. PBMCs, B-cell-depleted T cells, or T cells provided the cDNA or gDNA that made up the material.

The V segment lost 6 bases and the J segment 1 base; nucleotides outside the gene matches: 5. Germline V gene data show CDR1 as KGHSH and CDR2 as LQKENI. This CDR3 has 14 residues. This TCR derives from a woman in her sixties or seventies with acute or convalescent COVID-19. Sequencing was carried out using peripheral blood. This chain joins TRBV18 and TRBJ2-5; 7 positions agree with TRBD1. CDR3 protein: CASSPTGLQETQYF. Here the CDR3 DNA reads TGTGCCAGCTCCCCGACAGGGCTCCAAGAGACCCAGTACTTC.